One sample yielded the 20 T cell receptor beta chains listed below, sequenced in a study of blood T cell repertoires in COVID-19. TCRdb's copy holds only in-frame clones and misses some; the assay was immunoSEQ multiplex PCR. Here the sample spans fewer than 200,000 clones, 86% being singletons. Sequencing was carried out using peripheral blood. The receptors derive from a man aged 50-59 years with active or convalescent COVID-19.

The rearrangement joins TRBV7-6 to TRBJ2-2; D not resolved. CDR1 SGHVS and CDR2 FNYEAQ come from the germline V gene. V was clipped by 1 base and J by 2 bases, with 14 bases between them. There are 17 residues in the CDR3. This CDR3 is CASSLVVLELNTGELFF. The DNA of the CDR3 is TGTGCCAGCAGCTTAGTCGTATTGGAGCTAAACACCGGGGAGCTGTTTTTT.

This chain links TRBV15 with TRBJ1-1; a weak D match, TRBD1 (6 bases). The germline CDR1 and CDR2 sequences are LNHNV and YYDKDF (reference sequence). This CDR3 comprises 14 residues. Trimming took 3 bases from V and 1 from J, leaving 9 bases between them. CDR3 sequence reads: CATSSRTENTEAFF. DNA of the CDR3: TGTGCCACCAGCAGCAGGACAGAGAACACTGAAGCTTTCTTT.

The chain couples TRBV5-1 to TRBJ2-2; tentatively, D is TRBD1 (6 bases). CDR1 and CDR2 from the germline V gene are SGHRS and YFSETQ. This CDR3 comprises 16 residues. Trimming took 1 base from V and 0 from J, leaving 10 bases between them. The DNA of the CDR3 is TGCGCCAGCAGCTTGAGGACAGCCCCGAACACCGGGGAGCTGTTTTTT. It codes for CASSLRTAPNTGELFF.

A few counts support this clone. The rearrangement uses TRBV5-6 and TRBJ2-5, with 11 bases identical to TRBD1. The CDR3 extends over 14 amino acids. The V and J ends lost 4 bases and 5 bases, in that order; junction bases with no gene match: 4. Germline V CDR1 and CDR2: SGHDT, YYEEEE. Here the CDR3 DNA reads TGTGCCAGCAGCGCCGGGACAGGGGGGGAGACCCAGTACTTC. This encodes CASSAGTGGETQYF.

The chain combines TRBV19 with TRBJ2-1, with a weak D call TRBD1 (6 bases). The V end lost 5 bases, the J end lost 0 bases, and 11 bases lay between the germline ends. The CDR3 length is 15 residues. Per the germline V gene, CDR1 is LNHDA and CDR2 is SQIVND (reference sequence). Here the CDR3 reads CASSSQGRSYNEQFF. CDR3 sequence (DNA): TGTGCCAGTAGTTCACAGGGCCGCTCCTACAATGAGCAGTTCTTC. The variable domain in full, with the rest retrieved from reference TRBV19 and TRBJ2-1, is DGGITQSPKYLFRKEGQNVTLSCEQNLNHDAMYWYRQDPGQGLRLIYYSQIVNDFQKGDIAEGYSVSREKKESFPLTVTSAQKNPTAFYLCASSSQGRSYNEQFFGPGTRLTVL.

V usage is TRBV7-2 and J usage is TRBJ2-2; perhaps TRBD1 as D (7 bases). Germline CDR1 is SGHTA and CDR2 is FQGNSA. CDR3 length: 14 residues. Trimming stripped 3 bases from V and 5 bases from J, with 10 bases between. The CDR3 DNA follows: TGTGCCAGCAGCTTGGGGGGACAGACCGGGGAGCTGTTTTTT. Amino acid sequence: CASSLGGQTGELFF.

This chain connects TRBV19 to TRBJ1-1; a weak D match, TRBD1 (5 bases). The CDR3 covers 15 residues. Trimming removed 5 bases at V and 6 bases at J, with 19 bases between. Looked up from germline, CDR1 is LNHDA and CDR2 is SQIVND (reference sequence). The CDR3: CASSVHPVRGAEAFF. The CDR3 coding sequence is TGTGCCAGTAGTGTTCATCCGGTCCGGGGGGCTGAAGCTTTCTTT.

This clone was observed once. The rearrangement joins TRBV19 to TRBJ2-2; 9 bases are a match to TRBD1. V lost 5 bases and J lost 4; bases outside the gene matches: 8. The CDR3 is made up of 16 amino acids. Germline CDR1 and CDR2: LNHDA and SQIVND (reference sequence). CDR3 sequence (DNA): TGTGCCAGTAGTTCCCACAGGGGGCGCGGCACCGGGGAGCTGTTTTTT. It is translated as CASSSHRGRGTGELFF. The full variable domain, with the rest looked up from reference TRBV19 and TRBJ2-2, is DGGITQSPKYLFRKEGQNVTLSCEQNLNHDAMYWYRQDPGQGLRLIYYSQIVNDFQKGDIAEGYSVSREKKESFPLTVTSAQKNPTAFYLCASSSHRGRGTGELFFGEGSRLTVL.

As for this clone: Other DNA sequences within the sample encode an identical CDR3. The chain uses TRBV2 and TRBJ1-2; TRBD1 matches 10 bases. Trimming cost V 9 bases and J 8 bases; bases outside gene matches: 6. The CDR3 spans 12 residues. Per the germline V gene, CDR1 is SNHLY and CDR2 is FYNNEI. The CDR3 bases are TGTGCCAGTTCGGACAGGGGGAAAGGCTACACCTTC. It codes for CASSDRGKGYTF.

The V gene is TRBV6-1, the J gene TRBJ2-7, with no clear D. CDR1 and CDR2 (germline): MNHNS, SASEGT. Trimming took 1 base from V and 6 from J, leaving 10 bases between them. The CDR3 runs to 13 residues. CDR3 region: CASSEVESLEQYF. In nucleotides, the CDR3 is TGTGCCAGCAGTGAAGTGGAGAGCCTCGAGCAGTACTTC.

The rearrangement uses TRBV28 and TRBJ1-3; 9 positions match TRBD1. Germline values: CDR1 MDHEN, CDR2 SYDVKM. V lost 6 bases and J lost 2; bases outside the gene matches: 8. This CDR3 is 16 amino acids long. Written as DNA, the CDR3 is TGTGCCAGCAGCGGTGGGACAGGGAGTGCTGGAAACACCATATATTTT. This gives the protein CASSGGTGSAGNTIYF.

This clone was found once. V and J are TRBV5-1 and TRBJ2-3; tentatively, D is TRBD2 (5 bases). V dropped 4 bases and J dropped 2 bases, with 11 bases sitting between them. CDR3 length: 14 amino acids. Germline CDR1 and CDR2: SGHRS and YFSETQ. The CDR3 DNA reads as TGCGCCAGCAGCGCAGAGCGGACCACAGATACGCAGTATTTT. As protein: CASSAERTTDTQYF.

V and J are TRBV9 and TRBJ2-1, with 7 bases aligning to TRBD2. The germline CDR1 and CDR2 sequences are SGDLS and YYNGEE. This CDR3 comprises 14 residues. The J segment lost 9 bases and the V segment lost 0 bases, leaving 6 bases of the junction unmatched. CDR3 in amino acids: CASSVAGRKGEQFF. The CDR3 bases are TGTGCCAGCAGCGTAGCCGGGAGGAAGGGTGAGCAGTTCTTC.

This chain links TRBV6-5 with TRBJ1-4, with D tentatively TRBD1 (6 bases). There are 14 residues in the CDR3. Germline CDR1 and CDR2: MNHEY and SVGAGI. V dropped 6 bases and J dropped 5 bases, with 13 bases sitting between them. In DNA, the CDR3 is TGTGCCAGCAGGACACCGGGGACAAATGAAAAACTGTTTTTT. This translates into CASRTPGTNEKLFF.

The V call is TRBV9, the J call TRBJ2-7; 8 bases align to TRBD2. The CDR3 spans 14 residues. Germline V lookup: CDR1 SGDLS, CDR2 YYNGEE. Trimming removed 4 bases from V and 0 bases from J; junction bases left unmatched: 3. For the CDR3, the DNA is TGTGCCAGCAGCAATAGCGGGAACTCCTACGAGCAGTACTTC. Protein product: CASSNSGNSYEQYF.

This sequence joins TRBV4-1 and TRBJ1-4; TRBD1 matches 9 bases. This CDR3 has 15 amino acids. CDR1 is MGHRA and CDR2 is YSYEKL in the germline V gene. Trimming at V came to 6 bases and at J to 0 bases, leaving 2 bases not matched to a gene. This chain's CDR3 is CASSGTGSTNEKLFF. The CDR3 nucleotides read TGCGCCAGCAGTGGGACAGGGTCAACTAATGAAAAACTGTTTTTT.

This chain uses TRBV19 with TRBJ1-2; D possibly corresponds to TRBD1 (5 bases). This CDR3 comprises 13 residues. Germline loops: CDR1 LNHDA, CDR2 SQIVND (reference sequence). Trimming stripped 7 bases from V and 2 bases from J, with 11 bases between. For the CDR3, the DNA is TGTGCCAGTAACTCGGACAAGAACTATGGCTACACCTTC. Its translation: CASNSDKNYGYTF. Drawing the rest from reference TRBV19 and TRBJ1-2, the complete variable domain is DGGITQSPKYLFRKEGQNVTLSCEQNLNHDAMYWYRQDPGQGLRLIYYSQIVNDFQKGDIAEGYSVSREKKESFPLTVTSAQKNPTAFYLCASNSDKNYGYTFGSGTRLTVV.

The chain is built from TRBV18 and TRBJ2-7; 7 nucleotides align to TRBD2. Trimming at V came to 0 bases and at J to 2 bases, leaving 7 bases not matched to a gene. From germline, CDR1 is KGHSH and CDR2 LQKENI. The CDR3 has 16 amino acids. This chain's CDR3 is CASSPPGLADAYEQYF. CDR3 sequence (DNA): TGTGCCAGCTCACCACCGGGCCTAGCGGACGCCTACGAGCAGTACTTC.

The chain links TRBV7-9 to TRBJ2-1; 8 bases match TRBD1. The CDR3 is 15 amino acids. Germline CDR1 SEHNR, CDR2 FQNEAQ (reference sequence). J was trimmed by 6 bases and V by 6 bases; bases with no gene match: 10. The CDR3 coding sequence is TGTGCCAGCAGTCGGCAGGGGGCAAATACCAATGAGCAGTTCTTC. This translates into CASSRQGANTNEQFF.

The chain combines TRBV5-4 with TRBJ1-2; D might be TRBD1 (6 bases). The V gene lost 6 bases and the J gene lost 8 bases, with 20 bases spanning the gap. This CDR3 region has 14 residues. From germline, CDR1 is SGHNT and CDR2 YYREEE (reference sequence). The CDR3 region is CASTADQGSSGYTF. The CDR3 DNA reads as TGTGCCAGCACCGCGGATCAGGGGAGCAGCGGCTACACCTTC.